Sequencing of this T cell receptor beta chain was carried out in a study of CD8 T cells in ankylosing spondylitis. Using its own MiXCR run on the 5' RACE reads, TCRdb lists one record per CDR3 protein. This table has under 250,000 distinct CDR3 sequences, around 32% appearing once. The sequence was collected from a male donor with ankylosing spondylitis or in good health (not recorded which). Sequenced sample: blood, either unsorted or a sorted T cell fraction (not recorded which).

Here the CDR3 DNA reads TGCGCCAGCAGCCAAGATTCCGGTACAGGCTCTCAGCCCCAGCATTTT. Its translation is CASSQDSGTGSQPQHF. V is TRBV4-1 and J is TRBJ1-5; D is possibly TRBD1 (5 bases). The CDR3 runs 16 residues. V was shortened by 0 bases and J by 6 bases, with 15 bases between the two germline ends. The V gene's germline CDR1 is MGHRA and CDR2 YSYEKL.